The TCR beta chain under discussion was sequenced for a study of blood T cell repertoires in COVID-19. There are a few counts of this clone. The germline CDR1 and CDR2 sequences are MNHNS and SASEGT. V lost 2 bases and J 7 bases, leaving 12 bases between the germline ends. The CDR3 is made up of 15 amino acids. Measured with immunoSEQ multiplex PCR; TCRdb has only the in-frame clones, and not every one. The repertoire includes about 110,000 clones, about four fifths of them detected once, and over 8.5% sits in the top ten. The clonotype comes from a woman in her 70s with acute or convalescent COVID-19. The chain recombines TRBV6-1 with TRBJ1-6, with D tentatively TRBD1 (5 bases). The sequenced material came from peripheral blood. The CDR3 protein is CASSEWSRANSPLHF. CDR3 DNA sequence: TGTGCCAGCAGTGAATGGTCCAGGGCAAATTCACCCCTCCACTTT.